The subject of this entry is one T cell receptor beta chain. The target antigen is unknown. Profiling relied on immunoSEQ multiplex PCR, and the TCRdb table lists in-frame clones only, not all of them. This repertoire shows fewer than 30,000 clones, 88% found once; its top ten account for about 20%. This sample is part of a study of OX40 agonist ivuxolimab in advanced cancers. Background on the study: Patients with prior anti-PD-1, anti-PD-L1 or anti-CTLA-4 therapy were eligible; 40% had some. Whole-study results and caveats: The CD4+ and CD8+ T cells in the blood had expanded clonally by week 6 at 0.1 to 3.0 mg/kg. Some of the lowest clonal expansion was seen in partial responders at 0.1-3.0 mg/kg. Undetermined was the antigen specificity of the expanded peripheral T cells.

Germline V gene lookup returns CDR1 SGHRS and CDR2 YFSETQ. CDR3 length equals 13 residues. V was pared by 5 bases and J by 3 bases, with 11 bases between. The rearrangement uses TRBV5-1 and TRBJ1-2, with D unclear. Here the sequenced sample was CD4+ or CD8+ T cells sorted from blood, taken in a trial of the OX40 agonist ivuxolimab. This receptor was obtained from an adult with an advanced solid tumor such as melanoma, head and neck, liver or kidney cancer. The CDR3 spells CASSPDVYYGYTF. CDR3 coding DNA: TGCGCCAGCAGTCCCGACGTTTACTATGGCTACACCTTC.